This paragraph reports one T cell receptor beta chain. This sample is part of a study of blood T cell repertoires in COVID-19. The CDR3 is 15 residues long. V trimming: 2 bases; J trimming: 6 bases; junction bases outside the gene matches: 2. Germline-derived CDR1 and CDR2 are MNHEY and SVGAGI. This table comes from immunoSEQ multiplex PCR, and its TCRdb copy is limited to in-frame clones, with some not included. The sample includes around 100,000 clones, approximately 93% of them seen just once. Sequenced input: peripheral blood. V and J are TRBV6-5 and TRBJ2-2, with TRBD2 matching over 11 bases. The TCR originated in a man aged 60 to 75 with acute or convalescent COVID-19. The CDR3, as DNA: TGTGCCAGCAGTTACAGTAGCGGGAGGGCCGGGGAGCTGTTTTTT. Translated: CASSYSSGRAGELFF.